The 28 T cell receptor beta chains below were found in one sample sequenced in a study of T cells in women clearing cervical HPV infection. Some clones are missing from TCRdb's copy, which holds only in-frame ones; the method was immunoSEQ multiplex PCR. The listing records roughly 30,000 clones. The sequenced sample was blood buffy coat. All receptors derive from a woman aged 18 to 75 with a cervical HPV16 infection that either progressed to CIN3+ or cleared (not recorded which).

The sequenced CDR3 bases are TGTGCCAGCAGCGTTCCACGGGGCCTGCTAGCGGGAATAGGCAATGAG. This sequence encodes CASSVPRGLLAGIGNE. The whole CDR3 region reads CASSVPRGLLAGIGNEQFF. V is TRBV9 and J is TRBJ2-1, with 9 bases lining up with TRBD2. The CDR3 goes on 3 residues after the read ends, and that part is filled in from the germline J gene. V lost 2 bases to trimming and J lost 6 bases; unmatched junction nucleotides: 18. The CDR3 extends over 19 amino acids. Looked up from germline, CDR1 is SGDLS and CDR2 is YYNGEE.

A word on this clone: Coverage ceases 3 residues before the CDR3 finishes, and the germline J gene fills in the end. The J gene is TRBJ2-3, the V gene TRBV20-1, with D unclear. Germline-derived CDR1 and CDR2 are DFQATT and SNEGSKA (reference sequence). This CDR3 contains 14 residues. V was clipped by 3 bases and J by 6 bases, with 16 bases between them. CDR3 DNA (partial): TGCAGTGCTAGGCTAGAAGTGGGTTCTGATACG. Its protein product is CSARLEVGSDT. The whole CDR3 protein reads CSARLEVGSDTQYF.

About this clone itself: Sequencing ends 3 residues short of the CDR3 end; the germline J gene provides the rest. J is TRBJ2-7 and V is TRBV2; TRBD2 might be the D (6 bases). The V end lost 5 bases, the J end lost 0 bases, and 17 bases lay between the germline ends. Germline values: CDR1 SNHLY, CDR2 FYNNEI. The CDR3 length is 16 residues. The chain's CDR3 is CASSLPGGLRSYEQYF. The CDR3 bases that were read are TGTGCCAGCAGTCTTCCTGGGGGGTTGCGCTCCTACGAG.

Worth noting for this clone: The read gets to within 3 residues of the CDR3 end, and the germline J gene fills in the rest. V usage is TRBV5-1 and J usage is TRBJ2-7; 8 bases fit TRBD2. This CDR3 region has 14 residues. Germline CDR1 SGHRS, CDR2 YFSETQ. V lost 2 bases to trimming and J lost 2 bases; unmatched junction nucleotides: 3. CDR3 protein: CASSFTSGTYEQYF. Incomplete CDR3 DNA: TGCGCCAGCAGCTTTACTAGCGGAACCTACGAG.

Concerning this clone: With the read ending 3 residues before the CDR3 end, the germline J gene is used to fill in that end. The chain couples TRBV7-9 to TRBJ1-2, with 9 bases lining up with TRBD1. CDR1 is SEHNR and CDR2 is FQNEAQ in the germline V gene (reference sequence). This CDR3 comprises 14 residues. CDR3: CASSVPGQGNDYTF. CDR3 DNA (partial): TGTGCCAGCAGCGTCCCGGGACAGGGCAACGAC.

For this clone: The CDR3 extends 3 residues past the end of the read, so its final part is completed from the germline J gene. The chain recombines TRBV11-1 with TRBJ2-7; 12 bases align to TRBD2. V lost 8 bases to trimming and J lost 2 bases; unmatched junction nucleotides: 4. Germline V gives CDR1 SGHAT, CDR2 FQDESV (reference sequence). This CDR3 has 14 amino acids. The part of the CDR3 DNA that was read is TGTGCCAGCCGATGGACTAGCGGGACCTACGAG. Translation: CASRWTSGTYE. The whole CDR3 protein reads CASRWTSGTYEQYF.

Here the CDR3 reads CASSNSVAYEQYF. The CDR3 DNA, read in part, is TGTGCCAGCAGCAATAGCGTAGCCTACGAG. The V and J genes are TRBV7-2 and TRBJ2-7; the D gene is possibly TRBD2 (5 bases). Read coverage stops 3 residues before the CDR3 terminus; the germline J gene supplies the remainder. CDR3 length: 13 amino acids. Germline loops: CDR1 SGHTA, CDR2 FQGNSA. Trimming removed 5 bases from V and 2 bases from J, with 10 bases in between.

Details on this clone: Read sequence stops 3 residues before the CDR3 end, and the germline J gene provides the missing end. Within the sample, other DNA sequences also encode this same CDR3. V and J are TRBV7-6 and TRBJ1-3; a possible D gene is TRBD1 (5 bases). The CDR3 contains 17 residues. Germline V gives CDR1 SGHVS, CDR2 FNYEAQ. V was cut by 4 bases and J by 0 bases, with 16 bases left in between. CDR3 sequence reads: CASSSPDVQASGNTIYF. The CDR3 DNA, read in part, is TGTGCCAGCAGCTCCCCGGACGTACAGGCCTCTGGAAACACC.

Comments on this clone: The observed sequence ends 3 residues before the CDR3 terminus, with the missing tail filled in from the germline J gene. This chain joins TRBV19 and TRBJ1-1, with unresolved D. Germline CDR1 reads LNHDA; CDR2 reads SQIVND (reference sequence). The V gene lost 3 bases and the J gene lost 1 base, with 9 bases spanning the gap. The CDR3 loop spans 14 amino acids. Partial CDR3 DNA: TGTGCCAGTAGTATCTCGAAGGGGAACACTGAA. It codes for CASSISKGNTE. The full CDR3 protein reads CASSISKGNTEAFF.

As concerns this clone: The read ends 3 residues shy of where the CDR3 ends; the end is completed using the germline J gene. This chain uses TRBV2 with TRBJ2-3; 11 nucleotides align to TRBD2. The V segment lost 3 bases and the J segment 4 bases; nucleotides outside the gene matches: 6. This CDR3 comprises 16 residues. Germline V gives CDR1 SNHLY, CDR2 FYNNEI. CDR3 DNA, as far as it was read: TGTGCCAGCAGTGATACTAGCGGGGGCAGCCCAGATACG. Protein product: CASSDTSGGSPDT. The whole CDR3 protein is CASSDTSGGSPDTQYF. Based on the CDR3 plus reference TRBV2 and TRBJ2-3, the full variable domain is EPEVTQTPSHQVTQMGQEVILRCVPISNHLYFYWYRQILGQKVEFLVSFYNNEISEKSEIFDDQFSVERPDGSNFTLKIRSTKLEDSAMYFCASSDTSGGSPDTQYFGPGTRLTVL.

Turning to this clone: The read ends 3 residues early relative to the CDR3; the germline J gene fills the gap. The chain carries TRBV27 and TRBJ1-6; 8 nucleotides line up with TRBD1. This CDR3 spans 14 amino acids. Germline lookup yields CDR1 MNHEY and CDR2 SMNVEV (reference sequence). Losses at the gene ends were 6 bases for V and 10 bases for J; bases not matched to a gene: 8. Incomplete CDR3 DNA: TGTGCCAGCAGAGAGGGGACAGGCCGATCACCC. Translated: CASREGTGRSP. The whole CDR3 sequence is CASREGTGRSPLHF.

A word on this clone: The read terminates 3 residues before the CDR3 end, so the remaining end is supplied by the germline J gene. The chain couples TRBV13 to TRBJ2-2, with 8 nucleotides matching TRBD2. The CDR3 loop spans 16 amino acids. Looked up from germline, CDR1 is PRHDT and CDR2 is FYEKMQ (reference sequence). The trim removed 0 bases at V and 4 bases at J, leaving 4 bases unmatched. The CDR3 region is CASSLGAGGGTGELFF. The CDR3 bases that were read are TGTGCCAGCAGCTTAGGGGCGGGAGGAGGCACCGGGGAG. The entire variable domain, with the rest obtained from reference TRBV13 and TRBJ2-2, is as follows: AAGVIQSPRHLIKEKRETATLKCYPIPRHDTVYWYQQGPGQDPQFLISFYEKMQSDKGSIPDRFSAQQFSDYHSELNMSSLELGDSALYFCASSLGAGGGTGELFFGEGSRLTVL.

On this clone itself: The read stops 3 residues short of the end of the CDR3; the missing end is completed from the germline J gene. This chain uses TRBV19 with TRBJ1-6; 9 positions match TRBD1. V lost 6 bases to trimming and J lost 7 bases; unmatched junction nucleotides: 4. CDR1 and CDR2 from the germline V gene are LNHDA and SQIVND (reference sequence). This CDR3 has 14 residues. The covered CDR3 bases are TGTGCCAGTAGGGACAGGGGAAAAAATTCACCC. The encoded protein is CASRDRGKNSP. Given in full, the CDR3 is CASRDRGKNSPLHF.

Comments on this clone: The read is 3 residues too short to cover the CDR3 end, so that end is filled in from the germline J gene. The chain links TRBV19 to TRBJ2-1, with 7 bases fitting TRBD2. This CDR3 is 16 amino acids long. The germline CDR1 and CDR2 sequences are LNHDA and SQIVND (reference sequence). V was pared by 5 bases and J by 7 bases, with 14 bases of the junction left unmatched. The CDR3 protein is CASSPIAGEASNEQFF. The covered CDR3 bases are TGTGCCAGTAGTCCTATTGCGGGAGAAGCTTCGAATGAG.

Notes on this clone: With the read ending 3 residues before the CDR3 end, the germline J gene is used to fill in that end. V usage is TRBV11-2 and J usage is TRBJ2-7; a weak D match, TRBD2 (6 bases). This CDR3 is 14 amino acids long. V was trimmed by 0 bases and J by 3 bases, leaving 9 bases between them. Germline V gene sequence: CDR1 SGHAT, CDR2 FQNNGV. CDR3 sequence: CASSLELAYYEQYF. CDR3 bases read: TGTGCCAGCAGCTTAGAACTAGCTTACTACGAG. Combining the CDR3 with reference TRBV11-2 and TRBJ2-7 gives the whole variable domain EAGVAQSPRYKIIEKRQSVAFWCNPISGHATLYWYQQILGQGPKLLIQFQNNGVVDDSQLPKDRFSAERLKGVDSTLKIQPAKLEDSAVYLCASSLELAYYEQYFGPGTRLTVT.

Turning to this clone: The CDR3 is cut off 3 residues early in the read; its end comes from the germline J gene. The rearrangement uses TRBV7-8 and TRBJ2-3; 11 bases map to TRBD2. This CDR3 contains 15 residues. The germline V gene encodes CDR1 SGHVS and CDR2 FQNEAQ. The trim removed 0 bases at V and 5 bases at J, leaving 1 base unmatched. The CDR3 spells CASSLAGLAGDTQYF. CDR3 bases read: TGTGCCAGCAGCTTAGCTGGACTAGCGGGAGATACG. Full variable domain (outside the CDR3, taken from reference TRBV7-8 and TRBJ2-3): GAGVSQSPRYKVAKRGQDVALRCDPISGHVSLFWYQQALGQGPEFLTYFQNEAQLDKSGLPSDRFFAERPEGSVSTLKIQRTQQEDSAVYLCASSLAGLAGDTQYFGPGTRLTVL.

Regarding this clone: The CDR3 is cut off 3 residues early in the read; its end comes from the germline J gene. The chain couples TRBV15 to TRBJ2-1, with 10 positions matching TRBD2. The J segment lost 4 bases and the V segment lost 2 bases, leaving 5 bases of the junction unmatched. Looked up from germline, CDR1 is LNHNV and CDR2 is YYDKDF (reference sequence). The CDR3 spans 16 residues. The CDR3 DNA, read in part, is TGTGCCACCAGCAGAAGCAGCGGGGGGGTGTACAATGAG. It is translated as CATSRSSGGVYNE. The full CDR3 protein reads CATSRSSGGVYNEQFF.

Details on this clone: The observed sequence ends 3 residues before the CDR3 terminus, with the missing tail filled in from the germline J gene. The chain has TRBV7-9 and TRBJ1-4; D not resolved. The CDR3 covers 13 residues. V lost 5 bases and J 4 bases, leaving 8 bases between the germline ends. Germline values: CDR1 SEHNR, CDR2 FQNEAQ (reference sequence). CDR3 DNA, as far as it was read: TGTGCCAGCAGCCCCCCCAATAATGAAAAA. Translation: CASSPPNNEK. In full, the CDR3 reads CASSPPNNEKLFF.

Regarding this clone: The CDR3 end falls 3 residues outside the read, so it is completed with the germline J gene. The chain links TRBV5-6 to TRBJ1-1; a possible D gene is TRBD1 (6 bases). V lost 4 bases, J lost 2 bases, and 15 bases lay in between. The CDR3 has 15 residues. The germline V gene has CDR1 SGHDT and CDR2 YYEEEE. The CDR3 bases that were read are TGTGCCAGCAGCACAAACAGGGAGGGTAACACTGAA. Residues: CASSTNREGNTE. The entire CDR3 protein is CASSTNREGNTEAFF.

This CDR3 is CASTEAGGAGDTQYF. The DNA read from the CDR3 is TGTGCCAGCACCGAAGCAGGGGGAGCCGGAGATACG. The rearrangement joins TRBV6-1 to TRBJ2-3; 7 nucleotides line up with TRBD1. The missing CDR3 end, 3 residues past where the read stops, is filled in from the germline J gene. The trim removed 7 bases at V and 5 bases at J, leaving 12 bases unmatched. CDR1 and CDR2 (germline): MNHNS, SASEGT. The CDR3 length is 15 residues.

Notes on this clone: The read stops 3 residues short of the end of the CDR3; the missing end is completed from the germline J gene. The J gene is TRBJ2-2, the V gene TRBV13; 8 bases align to TRBD1. V dropped 5 bases and J dropped 3; count of bases not matched to a gene: 11. Germline CDR1 and CDR2: PRHDT and FYEKMQ (reference sequence). The CDR3 is made up of 17 amino acids. The covered CDR3 bases are TGTGCCAGCAGCGGAACCCGGACAGGGTCGTACACCGGGGAG. Translation gives CASSGTRTGSYTGE. The CDR3 in full is CASSGTRTGSYTGELFF. Complete variable domain (other parts from reference TRBV13 and TRBJ2-2): AAGVIQSPRHLIKEKRETATLKCYPIPRHDTVYWYQQGPGQDPQFLISFYEKMQSDKGSIPDRFSAQQFSDYHSELNMSSLELGDSALYFCASSGTRTGSYTGELFFGEGSRLTVL.

As concerns this clone: The read ends 3 residues shy of where the CDR3 ends; the end is completed using the germline J gene. The chain recombines TRBV5-1 with TRBJ2-3; D is undetermined. CDR1 is SGHRS, CDR2 YFSETQ, per germline. V lost 0 bases to trimming and J lost 2 bases, with 10 bases between them. The length of the CDR3 is 15 residues. This chain's CDR3 is CASSLVLEYTDTQYF. Partial CDR3 DNA: TGCGCCAGCAGCTTGGTGCTAGAATACACAGATACG.

A note on this clone: The CDR3 end is not reached by the read, which stops 3 residues before it; the germline J gene fills it in. The chain carries TRBV7-9 and TRBJ2-3, with D uncertain. CDR3 size: 12 residues. Germline CDR1 reads SEHNR; CDR2 reads FQNEAQ (reference sequence). V lost 3 bases and J lost 4, with 5 bases in between. Incomplete CDR3 DNA: TGTGCCAGCAGCTTGCAGGCAGATACG. Protein: CASSLQADT. The complete CDR3 sequence is CASSLQADTQYF. The whole variable domain, remainder taken from reference TRBV7-9 and TRBJ2-3, is DTGVSQNPRHKITKRGQNVTFRCDPISEHNRLYWYRQTLGQGPEFLTYFQNEAQLEKSRLLSDRFSAERPKGSFSTLEIQRTEQGDSAMYLCASSLQADTQYFGPGTRLTVL.

Details on this clone: The read halts 3 residues ahead of the CDR3 end, with the missing end drawn from the germline J gene. The chain recombines TRBV20-1 with TRBJ2-2; 15 nucleotides agree with TRBD2. The CDR3 sequence is 16 residues long. The V gene's germline CDR1 is DFQATT and CDR2 SNEGSKA (reference sequence). V shed 5 bases and J 1 base; nucleotides not matched to a gene: 2. The CDR3 loop reads CSAQGLAGGNTGELFF. The part of the CDR3 DNA that was read is TGCAGTGCTCAGGGACTAGCGGGGGGGAACACCGGGGAG.

CDR3 amino acids: CASSPAGLSYNEQFF. The DNA read from the CDR3 is TGCGCCAGCAGCCCTGCAGGGTTATCCTACAATGAG. The chain joins TRBV5-1 to TRBJ2-1; D might be TRBD1 (5 bases). Read coverage stops 3 residues before the CDR3 terminus; the germline J gene supplies the remainder. The V gene lost 4 bases and the J gene lost 1 base, with 12 bases spanning the gap. The CDR3 loop spans 15 amino acids. Germline CDR1 reads SGHRS; CDR2 reads YFSETQ. The full variable domain, its missing parts supplied by reference TRBV5-1 and TRBJ2-1, is KAGVTQTPRYLIKTRGQQVTLSCSPISGHRSVSWYQQTPGQGLQFLFEYFSETQRNKGNFPGRFSGRQFSNSRSEMNVSTLELGDSALYLCASSPAGLSYNEQFFGPGTRLTVL.

As concerns this clone: Read data end 3 residues before the CDR3 end; the end is taken from the germline J gene. The chain has TRBV7-6 and TRBJ2-2; TRBD1 is a possible D gene (5 bases). The CDR3 runs to 13 residues. Germline loops: CDR1 SGHVS, CDR2 FNYEAQ. CDR3 loop: CASSERQTSPLFF. The sequenced part of the CDR3 DNA is TGTGCCAGCAGCGAAAGACAGACGTCACCG.

In regard to this clone: The read ends 3 residues before the CDR3 terminus; that terminus is restored from the germline J gene. V gene TRBV12-3 or TRBV12-4 combines with J gene TRBJ1-2; TRBD1 is a possible D gene (5 bases). The CDR3 is 13 amino acids. Trimming stripped 6 bases from V and 4 bases from J, with 12 bases between. The CDR3 loop is CASSLDSLYGYTF. Partial CDR3 DNA: TGTGCCAGCAGCCTCGACAGCCTCTATGGC.

As for this clone: Read sequence stops 3 residues before the CDR3 end, and the germline J gene provides the missing end. This rearrangement joins TRBV7-9 to TRBJ1-2; tentatively, D is TRBD1 (5 bases). This CDR3 region has 14 residues. Germline V CDR1 and CDR2: SEHNR, FQNEAQ (reference sequence). CDR3: CASSPEGLWNDYTF. CDR3 bases read: TGTGCCAGCAGCCCGGAGGGGCTTTGGAATGAC.